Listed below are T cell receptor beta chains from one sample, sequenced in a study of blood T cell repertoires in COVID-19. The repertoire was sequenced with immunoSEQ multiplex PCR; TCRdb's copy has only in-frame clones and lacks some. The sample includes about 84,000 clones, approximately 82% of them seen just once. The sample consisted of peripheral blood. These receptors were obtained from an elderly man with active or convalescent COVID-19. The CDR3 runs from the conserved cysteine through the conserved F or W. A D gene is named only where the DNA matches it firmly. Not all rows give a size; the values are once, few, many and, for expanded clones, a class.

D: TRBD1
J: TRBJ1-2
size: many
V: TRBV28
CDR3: CASRPMGYRGIYGYTF
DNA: TGTGCCAGCAGACCAATGGGATACAGGGGGATCTATGGCTACACCTTC

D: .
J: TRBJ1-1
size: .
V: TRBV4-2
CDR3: CASSQDRGGGAMNTEAFF
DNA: TGTGCCAGCAGCCAAGATCGGGGGGGAGGGGCGATGAACACTGAAGCTTTCTTT

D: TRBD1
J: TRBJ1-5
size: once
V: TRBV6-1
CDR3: CASSDPGQGGYQPQHF
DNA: TGTGCCAGCAGTGACCCCGGACAGGGGGGATATCAGCCCCAGCATTTT

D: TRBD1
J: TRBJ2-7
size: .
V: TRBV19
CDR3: CASSISGTGIYEQYF
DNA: TGTGCCAGTAGTATCTCAGGGACAGGGATCTACGAGCAGTACTTC

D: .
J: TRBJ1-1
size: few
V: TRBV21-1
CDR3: CASSNLTGERTEAFF
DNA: TGTGCCAGCAGCAATTTGACAGGGGAGCGTACTGAAGCTTTCTTT

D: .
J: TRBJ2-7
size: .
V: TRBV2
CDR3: CASRVSSYEQYF
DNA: TGTGCCAGCAGGGTGAGCTCCTACGAGCAGTACTTC

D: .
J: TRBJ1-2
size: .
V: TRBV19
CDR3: CASSIERSPSNYGYTF
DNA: TGTGCCAGTAGTATAGAGAGGAGTCCTTCTAACTATGGCTACACCTTC

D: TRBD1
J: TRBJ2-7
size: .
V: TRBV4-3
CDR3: CASSRETGGYEQYF
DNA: TGCGCCAGCAGCCGCGAAACAGGGGGCTACGAGCAGTACTTC

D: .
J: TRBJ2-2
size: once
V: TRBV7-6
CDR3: CASSLGGSGELFF
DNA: TGTGCCAGCAGCTTAGGAGGGTCAGGGGAGCTGTTTTTT

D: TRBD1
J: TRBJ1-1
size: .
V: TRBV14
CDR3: CASSLQGIGNTEAFF
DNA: TGTGCCAGCAGCCTACAGGGGATCGGGAACACTGAAGCTTTCTTT

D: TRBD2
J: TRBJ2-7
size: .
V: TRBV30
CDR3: CAWSVWASGSYEQYF
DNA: TGTGCCTGGAGTGTATGGGCTAGCGGGTCCTACGAGCAGTACTTC

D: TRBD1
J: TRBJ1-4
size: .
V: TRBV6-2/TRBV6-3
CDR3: CASSLWTGKEDEKLFF
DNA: TGTGCCAGCAGTCTATGGACAGGGAAGGAGGATGAAAAACTGTTTTTT

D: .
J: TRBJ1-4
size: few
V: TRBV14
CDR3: CASSQDRMAGLNEKLFF
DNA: TGTGCCAGCAGCCAAGATCGGATGGCAGGACTTAATGAAAAACTGTTTTTT

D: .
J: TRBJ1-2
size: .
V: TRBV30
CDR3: CAWSNVRGYTF
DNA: TGTGCCTGGAGTAACGTGCGGGGCTACACCTTC

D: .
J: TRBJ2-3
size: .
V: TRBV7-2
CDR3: CASSLASVVTDTQYF
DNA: TGTGCCAGCAGCTTAGCTAGCGTCGTGACAGATACGCAGTATTTT

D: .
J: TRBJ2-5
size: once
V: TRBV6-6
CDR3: CASSPRVPTTGGPYQETQYF
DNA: TGTGCCAGCAGTCCTCGGGTCCCTACTACGGGGGGCCCGTATCAAGAGACCCAGTACTTC

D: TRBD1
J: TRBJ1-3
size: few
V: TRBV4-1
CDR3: CASSPGQGSGNTIYF
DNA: TGCGCCAGCAGCCCCGGACAGGGGTCCGGAAACACCATATATTTT

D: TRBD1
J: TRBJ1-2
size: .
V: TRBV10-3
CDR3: CAISESRGQGYTF
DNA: TGTGCCATCAGTGAGTCAAGGGGGCAAGGCTACACCTTC

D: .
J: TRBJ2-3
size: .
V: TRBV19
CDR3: CASSSQSATDTQYF
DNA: TGTGCCAGTAGTTCACAGTCAGCAACAGATACGCAGTATTTT

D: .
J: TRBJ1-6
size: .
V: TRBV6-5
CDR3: CASRPGGGSPLHF
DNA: TGTGCCAGCAGACCCGGAGGAGGTTCACCCCTCCACTTT

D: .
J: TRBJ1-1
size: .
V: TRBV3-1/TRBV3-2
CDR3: CASSREGKIAAFF
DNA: TGTGCCAGCAGTCGGGAAGGAAAGATCGCGGCTTTCTTT

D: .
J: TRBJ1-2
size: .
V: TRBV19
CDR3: CASSKTENYGYTF
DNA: TGTGCCAGTAGTAAGACAGAGAACTATGGCTACACCTTC

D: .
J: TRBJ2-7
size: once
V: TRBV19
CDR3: CASSTLGVSPNVRF
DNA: TGTGCCAGTAGTACTCTAGGGGTTTCCCCCAATGTAAGGTTC

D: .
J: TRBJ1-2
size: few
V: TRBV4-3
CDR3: CASSQEGRQGYGYTF
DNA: TGCGCCAGCAGCCAAGAGGGGAGGCAGGGCTATGGCTACACCTTC

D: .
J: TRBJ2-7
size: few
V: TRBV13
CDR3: CASSLNKYEQYF
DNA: TGTGCCAGCAGCTTAAACAAATACGAGCAGTACTTC

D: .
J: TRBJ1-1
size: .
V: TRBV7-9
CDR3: CASSLFGHPEAFF
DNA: TGTGCCAGCAGCTTATTCGGACACCCTGAAGCTTTCTTT

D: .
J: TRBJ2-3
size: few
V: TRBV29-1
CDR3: CSARSTDTQYF
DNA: TGCAGCGCCAGGAGCACAGATACGCAGTATTTT

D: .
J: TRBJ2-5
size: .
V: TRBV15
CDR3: CATSRDQEETQYF
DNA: TGTGCCACCAGCAGAGACCAGGAAGAGACCCAGTACTTC

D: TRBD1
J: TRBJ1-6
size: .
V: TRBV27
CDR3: CASRRQGGDSPLHF
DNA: TGTGCCAGCAGGCGACAGGGCGGTGATTCACCCCTCCACTTT

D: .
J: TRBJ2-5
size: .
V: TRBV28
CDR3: CASGGAHQETQYF
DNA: TGTGCCAGCGGGGGGGCCCACCAAGAGACCCAGTACTTC

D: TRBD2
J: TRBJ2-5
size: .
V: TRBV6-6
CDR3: CASGGVKPEIQETQYF
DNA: TGTGCCAGTGGGGGGGTCAAACCCGAAATCCAAGAGACCCAGTACTTC

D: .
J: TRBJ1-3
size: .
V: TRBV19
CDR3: CASSMSNSGNTIYF
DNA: TGTGCCAGTAGTATGTCAAACTCTGGAAACACCATATATTTT

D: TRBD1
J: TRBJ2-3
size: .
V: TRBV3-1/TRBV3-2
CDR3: CASSLQGAGTDTQYF
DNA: TGTGCCAGCAGCCTACAGGGGGCAGGCACAGATACGCAGTATTTT

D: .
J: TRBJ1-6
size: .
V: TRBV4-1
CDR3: CASSQDRTLDNSPLHF
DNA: TGCGCCAGCAGCCAGGACAGAACACTGGATAATTCACCCCTCCACTTT

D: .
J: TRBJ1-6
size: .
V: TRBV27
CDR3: CASSLLVGGNNSPLHF
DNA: TGTGCCAGCAGTCTTTTGGTCGGCGGTAATAATTCACCCCTCCACTTT

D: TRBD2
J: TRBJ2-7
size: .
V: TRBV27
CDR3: CASSLSRGLVYEQYF
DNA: TGTGCCAGCAGTTTATCGAGGGGACTAGTTTACGAGCAGTACTTC

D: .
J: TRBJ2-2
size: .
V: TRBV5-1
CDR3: CASSFGGGAGTGELFF
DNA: TGCGCCAGCAGCTTCGGAGGGGGGGCCGGCACCGGGGAGCTGTTTTTT

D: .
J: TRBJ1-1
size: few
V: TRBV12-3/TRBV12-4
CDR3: CASSFQGSTEAFF
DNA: TGTGCCAGCAGTTTCCAGGGAAGTACTGAAGCTTTCTTT

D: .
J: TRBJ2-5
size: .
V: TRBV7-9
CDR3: CASARRGIQETQYF
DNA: TGTGCCAGCGCGAGACGGGGGATACAAGAGACCCAGTACTTC

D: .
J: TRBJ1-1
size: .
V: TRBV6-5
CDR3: CASYTAGNTEAFF
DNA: TGTGCCAGTTATACAGCCGGCAACACTGAAGCTTTCTTT

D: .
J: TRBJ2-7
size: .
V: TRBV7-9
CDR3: CASSLGAGVPYEQYF
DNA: TGTGCCAGCAGCTTAGGTGCAGGGGTCCCCTACGAGCAGTACTTC

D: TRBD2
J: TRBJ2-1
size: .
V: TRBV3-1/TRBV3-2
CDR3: CASSQSTRGGYNEQFF
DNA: TGTGCCAGCAGCCAATCTACTCGGGGGGGCTACAATGAGCAGTTCTTC

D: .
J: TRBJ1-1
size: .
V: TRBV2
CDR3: CASSEGGATTEAFF
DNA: TGTGCCAGCAGTGAGGGTGGGGCGACCACTGAAGCTTTCTTT

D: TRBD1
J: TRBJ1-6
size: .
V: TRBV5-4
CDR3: CASSLGAGGYSPLHF
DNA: TGTGCCAGCAGCTTGGGAGCAGGGGGATATTCACCCCTCCACTTT

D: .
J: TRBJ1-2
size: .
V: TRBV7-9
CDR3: CASSFLQGSANYGYTF
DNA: TGTGCCAGCAGCTTCCTTCAGGGGTCCGCTAACTATGGCTACACCTTC

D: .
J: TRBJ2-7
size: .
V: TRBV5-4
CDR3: CASSLPGNSYEQYF
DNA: TGTGCCAGCAGCTTACCCGGGAACTCCTACGAGCAGTACTTC

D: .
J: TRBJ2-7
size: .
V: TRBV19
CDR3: CASSDRWRFSYEQYF
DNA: TGTGCCAGTAGTGACCGTTGGCGGTTCTCCTACGAGCAGTACTTC

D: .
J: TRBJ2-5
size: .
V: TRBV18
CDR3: CASSPRGPGDQETQYF
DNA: TGTGCCAGCTCACCACGAGGACCGGGAGACCAAGAGACCCAGTACTTC

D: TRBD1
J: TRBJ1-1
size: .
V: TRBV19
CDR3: CASRPQTGVLTEAFF
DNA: TGTGCCAGTAGACCGCAAACAGGGGTTTTGACTGAAGCTTTCTTT

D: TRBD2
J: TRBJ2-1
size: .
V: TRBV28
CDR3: CASRPRLAGDFLLSAEFF
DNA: TGTGCCAGCAGGCCGAGACTAGCGGGCGACTTTCTACTCAGCGCGGAGTTCTTC

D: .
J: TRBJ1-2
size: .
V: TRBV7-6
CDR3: CASSLGRTGSGIVGGYTF
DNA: TGTGCCAGCAGCTTAGGAAGAACAGGGTCGGGGATAGTGGGCGGCTACACCTTC

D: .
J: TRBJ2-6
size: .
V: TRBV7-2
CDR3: CASSEAGANVLTF
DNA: TGTGCCAGCAGCGAGGCCGGGGCCAACGTCCTGACTTTC

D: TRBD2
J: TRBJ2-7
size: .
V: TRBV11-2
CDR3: CASTPTSGGPYEQYF
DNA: TGTGCCAGCACCCCGACTAGCGGGGGACCCTACGAGCAGTACTTC

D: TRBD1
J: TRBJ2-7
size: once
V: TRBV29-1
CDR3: CSVARDRGMGEQYF
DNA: TGCAGCGTTGCTCGGGACAGGGGTATGGGCGAGCAGTACTTC

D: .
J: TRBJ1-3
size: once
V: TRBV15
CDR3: CATSRDGRGSNTIYF
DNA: TGTGCCACCAGCAGAGATGGCAGGGGTAGCAACACCATATATTTT

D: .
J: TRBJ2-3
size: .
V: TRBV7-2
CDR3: CASSSGKMATDTQYF
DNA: TGTGCCAGCAGCTCCGGGAAAATGGCAACAGATACGCAGTATTTT

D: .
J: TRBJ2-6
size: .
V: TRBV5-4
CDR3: CASSLGGGRGPGANVLTF
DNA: TGTGCCAGCAGCTTGGGCGGGGGCAGGGGCCCGGGGGCCAACGTCCTGACTTTC